This entry lists 10 T cell receptor beta chains sequenced from one sample in a study of cytomegalovirus exposure and HLA in healthy donors. Amplification used 60 Vbeta primers and 13 Jbeta primers. Sequenced by immunoSEQ multiplex PCR; TCRdb stores in-frame clones only, minus some. The sample lists around 130,000 clones; nearly 85% were seen once. The source material was PBMCs. The source is a boy younger than 18 in good health and CMV-seronegative.

The chain combines TRBV15 with TRBJ1-3; TRBD1 matches 7 bases. Germline V CDR1 and CDR2: LNHNV, YYDKDF (reference sequence). J was trimmed by 6 bases and V by 5 bases; bases with no gene match: 7. The CDR3 covers 14 residues. The CDR3 DNA sequence: TGTGCCACCAGCGCCGGGACAGAAGTAAACACCATATATTTT. It is translated as CATSAGTEVNTIYF.

V is TRBV29-1 and J is TRBJ1-1, with 8 nucleotides matching TRBD1. After removal of 7 bases from V and 1 base from J, the junction contained 5 bases not matched to a gene. The CDR3 covers 13 residues. Germline CDR1 is SQVTM and CDR2 is ANQGSEA. The CDR3 nucleotides are TGCAGCGCCTACGACAGGGGGAACACTGAAGCTTTCTTT. This gives the protein CSAYDRGNTEAFF.

The chain carries TRBV14 and TRBJ2-3; D ambiguous. The CDR3 covers 14 residues. The germline V gene encodes CDR1 SGHDN and CDR2 FVKESK. Trimming shortened V by 4 bases and J by 4 bases, and 12 bases separated the two germline ends. The CDR3 coding sequence is TGTGCCAGCAGCCTCGTTGGAACAGCAGATACGCAGTATTTT. Translating it yields CASSLVGTADTQYF.

This chain uses TRBV29-1 with TRBJ2-2; 10 bases fit TRBD1. This CDR3 spans 15 amino acids. The V gene's germline CDR1 is SQVTM and CDR2 ANQGSEA. The V and J ends lost 5 bases and 4 bases, in that order; junction bases with no gene match: 7. CDR3 DNA sequence: TGCAGCGTTAGCGACAGGGGGCAAGGCACCGGGGAGCTGTTTTTT. As protein: CSVSDRGQGTGELFF.

The chain recombines TRBV6-6 with TRBJ1-1; 7 bases agree with TRBD1. The CDR3 runs to 15 residues. Germline trimming cut 1 base from V and 2 bases from J; bases unmatched to any gene: 4. Germline V lookup: CDR1 MNHNY, CDR2 SVGAGI (reference sequence). The DNA of the CDR3 is TGTGCCAGCAGTTACTTGGGACAGCGTAACACTGAAGCTTTCTTT. Translating gives CASSYLGQRNTEAFF.

This clone has only one observation. The rearrangement uses TRBV5-5 and TRBJ2-5, with D possibly being TRBD1 (6 bases). Germline CDR1 reads SGHKS; CDR2 reads YYEKEE (reference sequence). V gave up 0 bases and J gave up 9 bases, with 15 bases separating them. The length of the CDR3 is 14 residues. The CDR3 DNA is TGTGCCAGCAGCTTGGAAGGGGGTTCTGCGCCCCAGTACTTC. Its protein product is CASSLEGGSAPQYF.

The CDR3 loop is CASSHEGTGSEAFF. The CDR3, as DNA: TGTGCCAGCAGCCACGAAGGGACAGGGTCTGAAGCTTTCTTT. This chain links TRBV4-2 with TRBJ1-1, with 9 bases lining up with TRBD1. This CDR3 spans 14 amino acids. The ends lost 3 bases at V and 6 bases at J; junction bases unmatched: 5. Germline CDR1 LGHNA, CDR2 YNFKEQ.

The chain uses TRBV9 and TRBJ2-2; TRBD2 might be the D (6 bases). This CDR3 spans 18 amino acids. Trimming stripped 0 bases from V and 6 bases from J, with 21 bases between. The germline gives CDR1 SGDLS, CDR2 YYNGEE. CDR3 in DNA: TGTGCCAGCAGCGTAGAGGCCCCGGGACGACTAGTAGCCGGGGAGCTGTTTTTT. This translates into CASSVEAPGRLVAGELFF.

The CDR3 coding sequence is TGTGCCAGCAGAGTAGCGGGAAAGTACGAGCAGTACTTC. Protein sequence: CASRVAGKYEQYF. The chain links TRBV2 to TRBJ2-7; 8 nucleotides match TRBD2. The V segment lost 6 bases and the J segment 4 bases; nucleotides outside the gene matches: 5. This CDR3 is 13 amino acids long. Germline V lookup: CDR1 SNHLY, CDR2 FYNNEI.

The V and J genes are TRBV18 and TRBJ1-1; D is ambiguous. V was trimmed by 9 bases and J by 6 bases, leaving 17 bases between them. Germline V gene data show CDR1 as KGHSH and CDR2 as LQKENI. There are 13 residues in the CDR3. CDR3 coding DNA: TGTGCCAGTTCAGATAGTCGGGAGGCTGAAGCTTTCTTT. Translating it yields CASSDSREAEAFF.